Sequencing of this TCR beta chain was carried out in a study of blood T cell repertoires in COVID-19. The authors' processing: How many nucleated cells were present was estimated from reference gene primer amplification. Data came from immunoSEQ multiplex PCR; TCRdb stores just in-frame clones and leaves some out. V and J calls and clone size are those listed in that table; D and trimming were worked out from the DNA. The table lists approximately 170,000 clones, around 85% of them singletons. Patients from Seattle were sampled longitudinally, starting during active infection. Only one count was recorded for this clone. Unmatched junction bases numbered 9, after V lost 2 bases and J lost 8 bases. The CDR3 sequence is 15 residues long. Germline lookup yields CDR1 LNHDA and CDR2 SQIVND (reference sequence).

The source of this sequence is an elderly man with COVID-19, enrolled during active disease. This rearrangement joins TRBV19 to TRBJ2-1, with 7 bases matching TRBD1. The sample taken for sequencing was peripheral blood. The CDR3 DNA follows: TGTGCCAGTAGTATAAGGGTCGGACAGGCCCATGAGCAGTTCTTC. It codes for CASSIRVGQAHEQFF.